Presented here are 2 T cell receptor beta chains from one specimen sequenced in a study of T-cell reconstitution after alpha-beta-depleted transplantation in children. Preparing the TCRbeta library involved the use of unique molecular identifiers. Via MiXCR, TCRdb re-called the PCR reads, giving one row per CDR3 protein. The data hold 60,000 to 85,000 distinct CDR3 sequences, with around a sixth observed a single time. The sequencing used PBMCs, mostly from graft donor cells, collected 360 days after TCRalphabeta/CD19-depleted stem cell transplant. The receptor source for this set is a male patient aged 2 to 9 who had a stem cell transplant for acute lymphoblastic leukemia, so the T cells may come from the graft donor.

V and J are TRBV6-5 and TRBJ2-7; either TRBD1 or TRBD2 may supply D (5 bases each). This CDR3 is 14 amino acids long. V was clipped by 0 bases and J by 2 bases, with 8 bases between them. Germline V gives CDR1 MNHEY, CDR2 SVGAGI. CDR3 sequence (DNA): TGTGCCAGCAGTTACTCGGGGGTGGCCTACGAGCAGTACTTC. As protein: CASSYSGVAYEQYF.

The sample holds many counts of this clonotype. This sequence joins TRBV29-1 and TRBJ2-3; no clear D. The CDR3 contains 16 residues. Germline CDR1 SQVTM, CDR2 ANQGSEA. The ends were cut back, 7 bases at V and 4 bases at J, with 24 bases in the middle. The CDR3 loop reads CSATKDAMAGPDTQYF. CDR3 DNA sequence: TGCAGCGCCACGAAGGACGCTATGGCTGGACCAGATACGCAGTATTTT.